This T cell receptor (beta chain) comes out of a study of shared clonotypes between healthy human individuals. In the study overall: The donors, a couple of women and a few men, were aged 18 to 49.

Details on this clone: Its antigen is unidentified. Within the sample, other DNA sequences also encode this same CDR3.

Deep-level settings were used for running the assay. Replicate PCRs run on unsorted PBMC used 300 ng DNA, which was tens of thousands of T cell genomes. Assay: immunoSEQ multiplex PCR; the TCRdb copy retains only in-frame clones and omits some. This table holds about 480,000 clones, 60% to 80% found once. V gave up 8 bases and J gave up 0 bases; unmatched junction bases: 6. The CDR3 has 16 residues. The germline V gene has CDR1 MDHEN and CDR2 SYDVKM. General study findings and limits: Investigators collected only blood, and repertoires in tissues likely differ.

V and J are TRBV28 and TRBJ1-4; 10 nucleotides match TRBD1. The sequence was obtained from a woman between 40 and 55 years old in good health. Some clones in this sample may be carry-over from other donors' samples. Sequencing was performed on PBMCs. The CDR3 spells CASRWDRGATNEKLFF. CDR3 nucleotide sequence: TGTGCCAGCCGTTGGGACAGGGGAGCAACTAATGAAAAACTGTTTTTT. The whole variable domain, remainder taken from reference TRBV28 and TRBJ1-4, is DVKVTQSSRYLVKRTGEKVFLECVQDMDHENMFWYRQDPGLGLRLIYFSYDVKMKEKGDIPEGYSVSREKKERFSLILESASTNQTSMYLCASRWDRGATNEKLFFGSGTQLSVL.